The rows below give T cell receptor beta chains drawn from one sample of a study of cytomegalovirus exposure and HLA in healthy donors. Only in-frame clones appear in the TCRdb table, and some are missing; sequencing was by immunoSEQ multiplex PCR. The table includes 150,000 or so clones, around 80% detected once. What was sequenced was PBMCs. These receptors were obtained from a man aged 50-59 years in good health and CMV-seronegative. The CDR3 runs from the conserved cysteine through the conserved F or W. D genes are given only for firm matches. Expanded clones are given a class, and other clones once, few, many or no size at all.

clone_size | d_call | j_call | v_call | cdr3_aa | cdr3_nt
- | - | TRBJ2-3 | TRBV4-2 | CASSQSPGASTDTQYF | TGTGCCAGCAGCCAATCCCCGGGAGCTAGCACAGATACGCAGTATTTT
few | TRBD1 | TRBJ1-6 | TRBV6-1 | CASSEQGVKNSPLHF | TGTGCCAGCAGCGAACAGGGGGTAAAAAATTCACCCCTCCACTTT
- | - | TRBJ2-4 | TRBV6-5 | CASSYSSRNIQYF | TGTGCCAGCAGTTACTCCTCCAGAAACATTCAGTACTTC
- | - | TRBJ2-6 | TRBV11-2 | CASSLQGPGANVLTF | TGTGCCAGCAGCTTACAGGGTCCTGGGGCCAACGTCCTGACTTTC
- | - | TRBJ2-1 | TRBV29-1 | CSVEGYIGGMGLATSYNEQFF | TGCAGCGTTGAAGGTTATATTGGCGGAATGGGTCTAGCGACATCCTACAATGAGCAGTTCTTC
- | - | TRBJ1-4 | TRBV28 | CASSLWQNPEKLFF | TGTGCCAGCAGTTTATGGCAGAACCCTGAAAAACTGTTTTTT
- | - | TRBJ1-1 | TRBV28 | CASNGQNTEAFF | TGTGCCAGCAATGGACAGAACACTGAAGCTTTCTTT
once | - | TRBJ1-4 | TRBV27 | CASSLSQGRDEKLFF | TGTGCCAGCAGTTTATCCCAGGGTAGGGATGAAAAACTGTTTTTT
- | - | TRBJ2-3 | TRBV7-2 | CASSFVTDTQYF | TGTGCCAGCAGCTTCGTCACAGATACGCAGTATTTT
few | TRBD1 | TRBJ1-1 | TRBV19 | CASNPQGGNTEAFF | TGTGCCAGTAACCCACAGGGGGGGAACACTGAAGCTTTCTTT
- | - | TRBJ2-5 | TRBV9 | CASSVDTTGQETQYF | TGTGCCAGCAGCGTAGATACGACAGGACAAGAGACCCAGTACTTC
- | - | TRBJ2-3 | TRBV5-1 | CASRAVTSTDTQYF | TGCGCCAGCAGAGCGGTGACTAGCACAGATACGCAGTATTTT
- | - | TRBJ1-5 | TRBV28 | CASSVRTGNSNQPQHF | TGTGCCAGCAGCGTCAGAACAGGGAATAGCAATCAGCCCCAGCATTTT
- | - | TRBJ1-6 | TRBV18 | CASSMGQGNGSPLHF | TGTGCCAGCTCAATGGGGCAGGGGAATGGTTCACCCCTCCACTTT